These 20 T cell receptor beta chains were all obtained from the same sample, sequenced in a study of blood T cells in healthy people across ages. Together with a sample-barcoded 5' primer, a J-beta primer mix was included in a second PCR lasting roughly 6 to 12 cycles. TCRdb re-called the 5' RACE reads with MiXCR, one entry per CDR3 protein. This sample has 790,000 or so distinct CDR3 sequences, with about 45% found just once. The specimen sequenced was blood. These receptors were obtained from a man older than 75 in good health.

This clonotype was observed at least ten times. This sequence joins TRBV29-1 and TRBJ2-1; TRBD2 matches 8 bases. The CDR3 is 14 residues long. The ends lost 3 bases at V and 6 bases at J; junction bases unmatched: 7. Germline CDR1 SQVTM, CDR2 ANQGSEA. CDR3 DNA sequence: TGCAGCGTTGAGGGACTAGGTATTTTCAATGAGCAGTTCTTC. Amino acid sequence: CSVEGLGIFNEQFF.

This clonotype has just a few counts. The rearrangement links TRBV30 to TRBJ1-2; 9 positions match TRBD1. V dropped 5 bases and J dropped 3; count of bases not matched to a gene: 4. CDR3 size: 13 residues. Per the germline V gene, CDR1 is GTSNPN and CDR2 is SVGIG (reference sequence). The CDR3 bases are TGTGCCTGGGCACGACAGGGGGACTATGGCTACACCTTC. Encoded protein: CAWARQGDYGYTF.

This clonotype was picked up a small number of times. CDR3 bases: TGCGCCAGCAGCTTTTCCGGACTAGCGGACACAGATACGCAGTATTTT. Translating it yields CASSFSGLADTDTQYF. V is TRBV5-1 and J is TRBJ2-3, with 10 positions matching TRBD2. V lost 2 bases to trimming and J lost 2 bases; unmatched junction nucleotides: 5. This CDR3 spans 16 amino acids. Germline V CDR1 and CDR2: SGHRS, YFSETQ.

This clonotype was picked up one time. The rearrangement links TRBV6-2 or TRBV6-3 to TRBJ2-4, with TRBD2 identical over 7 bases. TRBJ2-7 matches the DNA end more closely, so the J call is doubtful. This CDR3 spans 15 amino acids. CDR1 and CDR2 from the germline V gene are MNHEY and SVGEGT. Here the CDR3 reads CASTRAGLPLYEQYF. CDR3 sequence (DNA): TGTGCCAGCACCCGGGCGGGACTACCTTTATACGAGCAGTACTTC.

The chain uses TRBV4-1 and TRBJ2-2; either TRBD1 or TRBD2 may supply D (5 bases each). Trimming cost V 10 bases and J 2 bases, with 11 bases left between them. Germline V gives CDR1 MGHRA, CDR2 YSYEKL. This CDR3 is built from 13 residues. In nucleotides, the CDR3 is TGCGCCACCGGGGACCAAAACACCGGGGAGCTGTTTTTT. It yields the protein CATGDQNTGELFF.

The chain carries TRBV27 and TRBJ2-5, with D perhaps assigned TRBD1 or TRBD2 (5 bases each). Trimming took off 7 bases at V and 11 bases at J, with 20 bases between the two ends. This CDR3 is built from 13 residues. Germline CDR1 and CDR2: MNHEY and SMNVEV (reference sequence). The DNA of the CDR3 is TGTGCCAGCAAGGGACGGGCGCGATACGGGCAGTACTTC. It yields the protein CASKGRARYGQYF.

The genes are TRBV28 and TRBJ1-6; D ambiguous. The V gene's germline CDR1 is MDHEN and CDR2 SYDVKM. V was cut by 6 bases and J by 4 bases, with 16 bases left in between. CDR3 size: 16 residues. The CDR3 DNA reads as TGTGCCAGCAGGCGGGAGGGTGCAATTTATAATTCACCCCTCCACTTT. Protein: CASRREGAIYNSPLHF.

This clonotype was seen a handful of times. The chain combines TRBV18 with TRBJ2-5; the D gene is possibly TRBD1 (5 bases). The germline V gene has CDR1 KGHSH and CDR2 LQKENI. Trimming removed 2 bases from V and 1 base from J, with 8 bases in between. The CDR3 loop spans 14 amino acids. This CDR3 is CASSPNRGQETQYF. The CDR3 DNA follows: TGTGCCAGCTCACCAAATAGGGGCCAAGAGACCCAGTACTTC.

The CDR3 bases are TGCGCCAGCAGCTTGAGCGGGGCCCCCTACGAGCAGTACTTC. It codes for CASSLSGAPYEQYF. The chain is built from TRBV5-1 and TRBJ2-7, with 7 positions matching TRBD2. Germline V gene lookup returns CDR1 SGHRS and CDR2 YFSETQ. V shed 1 base and J 2 bases; nucleotides not matched to a gene: 3. The CDR3 is 14 residues long.

CDR3 sequence reads: CASSQVAQGLYEKLFF. In DNA form, the CDR3 reads TGCGCCAGCAGCCAAGTCGCACAGGGTCTTTATGAAAAACTGTTTTTT. This chain joins TRBV4-3 and TRBJ1-4, with D possibly matching TRBD1 (6 bases). The germline V gene encodes CDR1 LGHNA and CDR2 YSLEER. Trimming stripped 1 base from V and 6 bases from J, with 15 bases between. The CDR3 totals 16 residues.

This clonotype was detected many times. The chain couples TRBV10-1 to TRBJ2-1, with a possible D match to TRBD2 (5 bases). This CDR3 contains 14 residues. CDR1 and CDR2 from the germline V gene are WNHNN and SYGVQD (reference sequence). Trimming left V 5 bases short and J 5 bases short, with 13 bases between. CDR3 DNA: TGCGCCAGCAGTTTCCAACCGGGAAACAATGAGCAGTTCTTC. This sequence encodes CASSFQPGNNEQFF.

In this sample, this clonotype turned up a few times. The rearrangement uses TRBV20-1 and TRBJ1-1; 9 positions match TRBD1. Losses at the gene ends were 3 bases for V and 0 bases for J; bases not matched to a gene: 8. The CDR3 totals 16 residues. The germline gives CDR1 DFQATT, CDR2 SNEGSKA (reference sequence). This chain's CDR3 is CSARGGQGPMNTEAFF. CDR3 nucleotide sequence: TGCAGTGCTAGGGGTGGACAGGGGCCGATGAACACTGAAGCTTTCTTT.

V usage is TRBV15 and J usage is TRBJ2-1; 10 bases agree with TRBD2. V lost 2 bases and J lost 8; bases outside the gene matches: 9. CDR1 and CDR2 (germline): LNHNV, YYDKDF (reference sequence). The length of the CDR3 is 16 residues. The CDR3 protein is CATSRPRASGSDEQFF. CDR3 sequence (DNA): TGTGCCACCAGCAGACCCCGGGCTAGCGGGAGTGATGAGCAGTTCTTC.

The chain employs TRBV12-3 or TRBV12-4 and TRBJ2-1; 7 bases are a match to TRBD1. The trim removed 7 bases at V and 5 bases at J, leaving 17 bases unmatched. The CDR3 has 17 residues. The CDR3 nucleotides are TGTGCCAGCACCAGAAAAAGGACAGGACTGACCCACAATGAGCAGTTCTTC. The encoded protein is CASTRKRTGLTHNEQFF.

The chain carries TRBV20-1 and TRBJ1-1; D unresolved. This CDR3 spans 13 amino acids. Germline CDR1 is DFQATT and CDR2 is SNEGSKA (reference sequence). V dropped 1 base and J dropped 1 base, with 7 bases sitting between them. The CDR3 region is CSARGASNTEAFF. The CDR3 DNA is TGCAGTGCTAGAGGGGCCTCGAACACTGAAGCTTTCTTT.

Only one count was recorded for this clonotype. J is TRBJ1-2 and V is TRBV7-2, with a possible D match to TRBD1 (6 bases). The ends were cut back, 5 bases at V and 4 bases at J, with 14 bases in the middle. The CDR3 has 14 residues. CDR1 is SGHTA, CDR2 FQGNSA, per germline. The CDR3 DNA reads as TGTGCCAGCAGCACTGCAGGGACACTCTATGGCTACACCTTC. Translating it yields CASSTAGTLYGYTF.

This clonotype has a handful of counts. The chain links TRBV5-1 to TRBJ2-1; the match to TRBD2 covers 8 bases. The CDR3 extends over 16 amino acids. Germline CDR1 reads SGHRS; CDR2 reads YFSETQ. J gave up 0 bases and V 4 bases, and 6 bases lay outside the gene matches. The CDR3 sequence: CASSRGGRYSYNEQFF. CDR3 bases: TGCGCCAGCAGCCGGGGCGGGAGGTACTCCTACAATGAGCAGTTCTTC.

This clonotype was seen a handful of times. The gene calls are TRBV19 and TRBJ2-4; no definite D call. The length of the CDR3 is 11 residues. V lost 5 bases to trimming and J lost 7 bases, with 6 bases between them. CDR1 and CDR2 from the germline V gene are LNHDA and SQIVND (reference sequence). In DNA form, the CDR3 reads TGTGCCAGTAGTGGTCTGAACATTCAGTACTTC. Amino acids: CASSGLNIQYF.

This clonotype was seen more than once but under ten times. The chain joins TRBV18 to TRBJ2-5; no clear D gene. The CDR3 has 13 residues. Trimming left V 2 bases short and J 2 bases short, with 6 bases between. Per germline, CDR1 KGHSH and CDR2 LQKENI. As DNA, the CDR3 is TGTGCCAGCTCACCAGGACCTCAAGAGACCCAGTACTTC. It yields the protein CASSPGPQETQYF.

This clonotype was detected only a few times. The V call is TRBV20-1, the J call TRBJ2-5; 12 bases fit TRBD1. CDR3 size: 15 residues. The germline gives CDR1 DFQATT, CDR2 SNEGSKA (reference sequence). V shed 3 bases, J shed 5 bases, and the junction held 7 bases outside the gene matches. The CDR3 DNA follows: TGCAGTGCTAGGGCCGGGACAGGGGGCTCTGAGACCCAGTACTTC. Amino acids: CSARAGTGGSETQYF.